The 9 T cell receptor beta chains below were found in one sample sequenced in a study of cytomegalovirus exposure and HLA in healthy donors. Profiling relied on immunoSEQ multiplex PCR, and the TCRdb table lists in-frame clones only, not all of them. This sample has about 200,000 clones, with 80% to 85% found just once. The sample taken for sequencing was PBMCs. Every receptor here comes from a woman aged 25 to 39 in good health and CMV-seronegative.

The chain carries TRBV7-9 and TRBJ1-3; maybe TRBD1 (5 bases). There are 15 residues in the CDR3. Germline-derived CDR1 and CDR2 are SEHNR and FQNEAQ (reference sequence). The V gene lost 5 bases and the J gene lost 0 bases, with 11 bases spanning the gap. The chain's CDR3 is CASSHRQFSGNTIYF. DNA of the CDR3: TGTGCCAGCAGCCACCGACAGTTCTCTGGAAACACCATATATTTT.

The chain is built from TRBV29-1 and TRBJ1-5; 10 bases align to TRBD1. After removal of 8 bases from V and 1 base from J, the junction contained 2 bases not matched to a gene. Germline-derived CDR1 and CDR2 are SQVTM and ANQGSEA. The CDR3 covers 13 residues. The CDR3 DNA reads TGCAGCACGGGACAGGGGAGCAATCAGCCCCAGCATTTT. Translated, it gives CSTGQGSNQPQHF.

This sequence joins TRBV9 and TRBJ1-3; D uncertain. V lost 0 bases and J lost 0, with 10 bases in between. The CDR3 sequence is 16 residues long. From germline, CDR1 is SGDLS and CDR2 YYNGEE. The CDR3 sequence is CASSVDSVASGNTIYF. CDR3 DNA sequence: TGTGCCAGCAGCGTAGATTCCGTAGCCTCTGGAAACACCATATATTTT. The full variable domain, completed using reference TRBV9 and TRBJ1-3, is DSGVTQTPKHLITATGQRVTLRCSPRSGDLSVYWYQQSLDQGLQFLIQYYNGEERAKGNILERFSAQQFPDLHSELNLSSLELGDSALYFCASSVDSVASGNTIYFGEGSWLTVV.

The chain links TRBV18 to TRBJ1-4; D perhaps matches TRBD1 (6 bases). This CDR3 is 15 amino acids long. The germline V gene encodes CDR1 KGHSH and CDR2 LQKENI. V was cut by 4 bases and J by 7 bases, with 16 bases left in between. CDR3 in amino acids: CASSRVMDSGEKLFF. The CDR3 DNA reads TGTGCCAGCTCACGTGTTATGGACAGCGGTGAAAAACTGTTTTTT.

The chain carries TRBV18 and TRBJ2-7, with D perhaps matching TRBD2 (5 bases). CDR1 and CDR2 (germline): KGHSH, LQKENI. CDR3 length: 16 residues. Trimming removed 1 base from V and 0 bases from J, with 13 bases in between. The CDR3 DNA follows: TGTGCCAGCTCACCACTCCCAGCGGTAAGCTCCTACGAGCAGTACTTC. It translates to CASSPLPAVSSYEQYF.

The genes are TRBV28 and TRBJ1-6; perhaps TRBD1 as D (6 bases). The germline V gene encodes CDR1 MDHEN and CDR2 SYDVKM. The CDR3 runs 16 residues. V lost 6 bases, J lost 6 bases, and 18 bases lay in between. The CDR3 region has the DNA TGTGCCAGCAGGAGTTGGGGACGAGGGGGTAATTCACCCCTCCACTTT. It codes for CASRSWGRGGNSPLHF.

Here the CDR3 DNA reads TGTGCCAGCTCCCCCGCGGGCAGTTCACCCCTCCACTTT. Translating it yields CASSPAGSSPLHF. J is TRBJ1-6 and V is TRBV18; D gene uncertain. CDR1 is KGHSH and CDR2 is LQKENI in the germline V gene. This CDR3 contains 13 residues. V lost 6 bases and J lost 9, with 12 bases in between.

The J gene is TRBJ2-5, the V gene TRBV6-1, with 7 positions matching TRBD1. The CDR3 runs 13 residues. Germline CDR1 reads MNHNS; CDR2 reads SASEGT. The V segment lost 7 bases and the J segment 2 bases; nucleotides outside the gene matches: 4. The CDR3 bases are TGTGCCAGCAATGGACAGGCACAAGAGACCCAGTACTTC. It translates to CASNGQAQETQYF.

V and J are TRBV25-1 and TRBJ2-5, with TRBD2 matching over 11 bases. The ends lost 5 bases at V and 6 bases at J; junction bases unmatched: 17. Per germline, CDR1 MGHDK and CDR2 SYGVNS. The CDR3 covers 18 residues. In nucleotides, the CDR3 is TGTGCCAGCAGTATCAAGCTGATGGCTAGCGGGGGGATGCAGACCCAGTACTTC. It translates to CASSIKLMASGGMQTQYF. The full variable domain, in which reference TRBV25-1 and TRBJ2-5 provide the parts outside the CDR3, is EADIYQTPRYLVIGTGKKITLECSQTMGHDKMYWYQQDPGMELHLIHYSYGVNSTEKGDLSSESTVSRIRTEHFPLTLESARPSHTSQYLCASSIKLMASGGMQTQYFGPGTRLLVL.